The rows below give T cell receptor beta chains drawn from one sample of a study of blood T cell repertoires in COVID-19. Clones were sequenced by immunoSEQ multiplex PCR, and TCRdb holds only the in-frame ones, with some missing. Of a few hundred thousand clones in the sample, roughly nine tenths are singletons; the top ten hold 6% to 7%. The sample taken for sequencing was PBMCs or T cells enriched from blood (not recorded which). These TCRs come from a woman aged 40-49 years who had recovered from COVID-19. Each CDR3 is given with its conserved first and last residue.

v_call | cdr3_aa
TRBV3-1/TRBV3-2 | CASSSGATNEKLFF
TRBV28 | CASSSGGGNYGYTF
TRBV7-2 | CASSLSGGRETQYF
TRBV3-1/TRBV3-2 | CASSQRGAGGYEQYF
TRBV2 | CASSWTGEDEQFF
TRBV19 | CASSAGAGSTDTQYF
TRBV28 | CASRKFTTSAQETQYF
TRBV30 | CALTTGSGNTIYF
TRBV7-2 | CASSSTPQETQYF
TRBV30 | CAWSVQSGFGQPQHF
TRBV28 | CASSLELGQVGEKLFF
TRBV2 | CASSYRQIGQPQHF
TRBV24-1 | CATSPGTGPPSSYNEQFF
TRBV19 | CASSTTENTEAFF
TRBV5-1 | CASSVQGAQETQYF
TRBV10-3 | CAISGDRGPSYEQYF
TRBV30 | CAWNRLAGEETQYF
TRBV2 | CASKEREGGEQFF
TRBV7-6 | CASSLIFGQVYNEQFF
TRBV7-2 | CASSWQGLAGGLAEQFF
TRBV6-5 | CASRLDSSGANVLTF
TRBV5-4 | CASSLENGRGADEQFF
TRBV7-2 | CASSLVRSGGNEQYF
TRBV15 | CATSSDFGSSYEQYF
TRBV7-9 | CASNPPGRGLDTQYF
TRBV19 | CASNPGQGAFPGNTIYF
TRBV3-1/TRBV3-2 | CASSRIISSEVDEQFF
TRBV2 | CASREGLGEQYF
TRBV20-1 | CSASRGTGVYEQYF
TRBV7-8 | CASSVNTGGTSFGYTF
TRBV2 | CASSDDRISSYEQYF
TRBV4-3 | CASSQDRQGFTEAFF
TRBV28 | CASSLWRGKGAAFF
TRBV3-1/TRBV3-2 | CASSQGLASGSGNEQFF
TRBV5-1 | CASSSLREGLHEQYF
TRBV7-8 | CASSRRNGQNTEAFF
TRBV30 | CAWSVAGGRTQYF
TRBV29-1 | CSVEGGRAPETQYF
TRBV4-1 | CASSQDPAGKYRGAFF
TRBV6-5 | CASFERGTYEQYF
TRBV9 | CASSAQQGAGYNEQFF
TRBV6-2/TRBV6-3 | CASSETSTNEKLFF
TRBV7-9 | CASSLVIAGPYNEQFF
TRBV2 | CASRRLAGHQETQYF
TRBV6-2/TRBV6-3 | CASSYYEGAEEKLFF
TRBV12-5 | CASGRLDSALFF
TRBV15 | CATSRAGMATEAFF